This record covers a single T cell receptor (beta chain). It has no known antigen specificity. There are no base qualities to consult, and no much larger clone falls within one base. This entry comes from a study of OX40 agonist ivuxolimab in advanced cancers. Study-level background: The costimulatory receptor OX40 (CD134) was targeted by ivuxolimab, a fully human IgG2 agonistic monoclonal antibody. Partial responses occurred in three dose-escalation patients: two with cutaneous melanoma and one with hepatocellular carcinoma. Among the roughly 50 dose-escalation patients, about 20 had hepatocellular carcinoma, approximately 15 melanoma, 9 renal cell carcinoma and 9 head and neck cancer. Intravenous ivuxolimab was administered to patients every 2 weeks at six dose levels: 0.01, 0.1, 0.3, 1.5, 3 and 10 mg/kg. Peripheral TCRbeta sequencing was intended to test whether TCR sequence diversity was altered and clonal T-cell expansion was caused by ivuxolimab. Patients were allowed to have had prior anti-PD-1, anti-PD-L1 or anti-CTLA-4 therapy, and around 40% of the dose-escalation patients had previously received checkpoint inhibitors. The monotherapy dose-escalation portion (N ≈ 55 patients) of the phase I ivuxolimab trial is reported in the paper. A male proportion of around 83% and a mean age of about 60 years, ranging from 23 to 79, were recorded for the dose-escalation cohort.

To sequence the TCRbeta CDR3 region, genomic DNA was isolated from the sorted cells. TCRbeta CDR3 regions were sequenced using the immunoSEQ Assay. In TCRdb, the immuneACCESS table is reduced to in-frame sequences with V and J assigned. These tables do not hold every clone; where another copy was compared, an unresolved V gene accounts for under half, and the others remain unexplained. The sample includes more than 45,000 clones, with 83% observed a single time. Approximately 1% of the sample lies in the top ten. Paper-wide results and their limitations: At doses from 0.1 to 3.0 mg/kg, clonal expansion was seen in both CD4+ and CD8+ blood T cells between baseline and week 6. After ivuxolimab, more expanded clones were found on average in CD8+ T cells than in CD4+ T cells. The antigen specificity of the peripheral T cells that underwent clonal expansion was not determined. Low levels of normalized T-cell clonal expansion were also seen in some patients who did not respond. Partial responders in the 0.1-3.0 mg/kg groups had among the lowest normalized peripheral clonal expansion, especially among CD8+ T cells.

V and J are truncated by 3 bases and 9 bases respectively, leaving an intervening sequence of 22 bases. The CDR3 contains 16 residues, cysteine and phenylalanine counted. The read is trimmed to its CDR3 DNA, 48 bases read in frame from base 1. From the germline V gene, CDR1 is SGHRS and CDR2 is YFSETQ. The trial excluded patients who had a history of autoimmune disease or who were on systemic immunosuppression. Peripheral blood for TCR sequencing was drawn from every dose cohort at baseline, at cycle 4 day 1 and at cycle 7 day 1. The samples were taken from a phase I, first-in-human, multicenter, open-label dose-escalation trial of ivuxolimab. Adults with locally advanced or metastatic melanoma, renal cell, hepatocellular, or head and neck squamous cell carcinoma were enrolled in the trial. CD4+ and CD8+ T cells were sorted separately from peripheral blood before TCR sequencing.

The sequencing used CD4+ or CD8+ T cells sorted from blood, collected in a trial of the OX40 agonist ivuxolimab. This TCR came from an adult with an advanced solid tumor such as melanoma, head and neck, liver or kidney cancer. The chain couples TRBV5-1 to TRBJ2-1, and the D gene may be TRBD1, 6 bases matching. The DNA reads TGCGCCAGCAGCTCCGTAGGGGGACAAGGTCGCACTGAGCAGTTCTTC. It translates to CASSSVGGQGRTEQFF.